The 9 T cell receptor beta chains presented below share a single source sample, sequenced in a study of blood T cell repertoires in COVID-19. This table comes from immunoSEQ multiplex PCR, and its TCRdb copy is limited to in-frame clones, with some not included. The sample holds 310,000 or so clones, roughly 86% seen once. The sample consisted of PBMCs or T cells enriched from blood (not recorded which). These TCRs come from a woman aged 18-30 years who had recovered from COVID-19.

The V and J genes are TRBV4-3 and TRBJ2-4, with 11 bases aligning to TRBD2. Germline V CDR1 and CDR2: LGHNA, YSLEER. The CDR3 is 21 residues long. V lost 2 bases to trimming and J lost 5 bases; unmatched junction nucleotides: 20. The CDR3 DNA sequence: TGCGCCAGCAGCCAAAGATTAGTCGTCTGGCTAGCGGGAGGAGAGGAAAACATTCAGTACTTC. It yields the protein CASSQRLVVWLAGGEENIQYF.

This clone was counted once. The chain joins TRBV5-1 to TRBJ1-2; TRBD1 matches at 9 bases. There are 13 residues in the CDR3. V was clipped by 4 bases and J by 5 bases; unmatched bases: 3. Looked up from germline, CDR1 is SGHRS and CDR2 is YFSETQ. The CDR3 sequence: CASSGGQGYGYTF. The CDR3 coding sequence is TGCGCCAGCAGCGGGGGACAGGGTTATGGCTACACCTTC.

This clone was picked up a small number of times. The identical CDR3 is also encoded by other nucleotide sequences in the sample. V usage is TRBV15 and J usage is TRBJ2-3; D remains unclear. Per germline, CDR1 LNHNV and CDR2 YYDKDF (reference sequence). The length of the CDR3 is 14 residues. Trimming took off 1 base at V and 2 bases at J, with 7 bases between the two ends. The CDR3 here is CATSRGDSTDTQYF. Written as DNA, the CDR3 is TGTGCCACCAGCAGAGGCGACTCCACAGATACGCAGTATTTT.

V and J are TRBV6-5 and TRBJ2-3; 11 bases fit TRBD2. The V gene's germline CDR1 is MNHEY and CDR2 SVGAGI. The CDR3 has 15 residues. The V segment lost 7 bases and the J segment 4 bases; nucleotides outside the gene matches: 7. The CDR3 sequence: CASTGTSGGPDTQYF. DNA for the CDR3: TGTGCCAGCACCGGCACTAGCGGGGGCCCAGATACGCAGTATTTT.

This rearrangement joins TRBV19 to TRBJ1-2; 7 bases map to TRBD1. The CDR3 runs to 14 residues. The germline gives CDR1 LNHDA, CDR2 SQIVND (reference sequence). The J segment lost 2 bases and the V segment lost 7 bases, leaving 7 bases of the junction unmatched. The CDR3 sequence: CASTLGTANYGYTF. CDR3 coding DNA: TGTGCCAGTACTCTTGGGACAGCAAACTATGGCTACACCTTC. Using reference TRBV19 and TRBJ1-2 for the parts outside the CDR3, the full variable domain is DGGITQSPKYLFRKEGQNVTLSCEQNLNHDAMYWYRQDPGQGLRLIYYSQIVNDFQKGDIAEGYSVSREKKESFPLTVTSAQKNPTAFYLCASTLGTANYGYTFGSGTRLTVV.

The CDR3 sequence is CASSPGTNNEQFF. The CDR3 DNA follows: TGTGCCAGCAGCCCGGGGACAAACAATGAGCAGTTCTTC. The chain uses TRBV7-7 and TRBJ2-1, with D perhaps matching TRBD1 (6 bases). Germline-derived CDR1 and CDR2 are SSHAT and FNYEAQ (reference sequence). This CDR3 spans 13 amino acids. V lost 5 bases and J 5 bases, leaving 10 bases between the germline ends.

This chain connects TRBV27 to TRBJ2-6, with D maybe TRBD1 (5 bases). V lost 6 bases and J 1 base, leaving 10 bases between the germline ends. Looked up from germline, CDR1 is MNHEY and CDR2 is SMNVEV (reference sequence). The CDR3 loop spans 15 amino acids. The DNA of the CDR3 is TGTGCCAGCAGCCCGACAGTATCTGGGGCCAACGTCCTGACTTTC. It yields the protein CASSPTVSGANVLTF.

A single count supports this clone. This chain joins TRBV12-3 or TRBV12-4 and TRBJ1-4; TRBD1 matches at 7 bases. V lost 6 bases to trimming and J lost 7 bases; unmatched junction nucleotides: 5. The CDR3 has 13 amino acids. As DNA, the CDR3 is TGTGCCAGCAGACGAGGGACAGCTGAAAAACTGTTTTTT. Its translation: CASRRGTAEKLFF.

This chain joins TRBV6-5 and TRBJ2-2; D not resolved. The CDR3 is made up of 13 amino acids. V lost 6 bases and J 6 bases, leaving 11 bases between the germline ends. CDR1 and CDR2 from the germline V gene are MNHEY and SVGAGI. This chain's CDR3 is CASSLSRSGELFF. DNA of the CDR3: TGTGCCAGCAGCCTCTCTCGGTCCGGGGAGCTGTTTTTT.